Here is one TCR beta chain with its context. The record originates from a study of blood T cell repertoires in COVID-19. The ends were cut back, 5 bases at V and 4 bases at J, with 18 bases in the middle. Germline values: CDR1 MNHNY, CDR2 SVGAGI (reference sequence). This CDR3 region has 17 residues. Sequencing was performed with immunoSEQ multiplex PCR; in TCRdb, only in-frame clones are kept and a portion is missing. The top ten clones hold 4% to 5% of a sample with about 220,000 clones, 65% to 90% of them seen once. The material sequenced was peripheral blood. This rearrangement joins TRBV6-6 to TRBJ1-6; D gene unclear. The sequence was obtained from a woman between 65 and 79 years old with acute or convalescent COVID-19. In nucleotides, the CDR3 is TGTGCCAGCAGTCCCCGAGACAAAGGCTCGTATAATTCACCCCTCCACTTT. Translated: CASSPRDKGSYNSPLHF.